The source of this T cell receptor beta chain is a study of shared clonotypes between healthy human individuals. CDR1 is SGHTA, CDR2 FQGNSA, per germline. CDR3 size: 16 residues. Trimming shortened V by 3 bases and J by 7 bases, and 21 bases separated the two germline ends. All of the donors resided in Nashville, Tennessee, and each was a Caucasian adult. Genomic DNA, for the unsorted samples, came from tens of millions of PBMCs. A single count supports this clone. The antigen remains undetermined. About 30,000 T cell genomes, or about 320 ng DNA, went into unsorted PBMC replicate PCRs. The assay was immunoSEQ multiplex PCR, and TCRdb's table has in-frame clones only and misses some. The data hold about 490,000 clones, with approximately 80% observed a single time. General study findings and limits: The sampled material consisted only of blood, and tissue repertoires are likely to differ.

The chain employs TRBV7-2 and TRBJ1-1; tentatively, D is TRBD1 (6 bases). This TCR came from a woman aged 40 to 50 in good health. Some clones in this sample may be carry-over from other donors' samples. The material sequenced was PBMCs. CDR3 DNA sequence: TGTGCCAGCAGCTTCGGATACTATGGGGGGCCCCGTGAAGCTTTCTTT. This translates into CASSFGYYGGPREAFF.